This TCR beta chain is from a study of T cell responses to AZD1222 COVID-19 vaccine. This clone was seen once. Germline V lookup: CDR1 SGHRS, CDR2 YFSETQ. The CDR3 is 14 residues long. V trimming: 4 bases; J trimming: 7 bases; junction bases outside the gene matches: 7. The table came from immunoSEQ multiplex PCR; TCRdb's copy has only in-frame clones and leaves some out. The sample consists of about 130,000 clones, around 94% of them appearing once. The V and J genes are TRBV5-1 and TRBJ1-1; 10 bases fit TRBD1. Sequences were derived from peripheral blood, sampled on day 0 of AZD1222 vaccination. This TCR was sampled from an adult in good health. CDR3 sequence: CASSRDRGFGEAFF. The CDR3 DNA follows: TGCGCCAGCAGCAGGGACAGGGGATTTGGTGAAGCTTTCTTT.